The rows below give T cell receptor beta chains drawn from one sample of a study of blood T cell repertoires in COVID-19. Clones were sequenced by immunoSEQ multiplex PCR, and TCRdb holds only the in-frame ones, with some missing. The data contain some 62,000 clones, roughly 80% of them singletons. The sequencing input was peripheral blood. The receptors were sampled from a woman aged 80 or over with active or convalescent COVID-19. CDR3s include the opening cysteine and the closing phenylalanine or tryptophan. Clone size is stated in some rows and not others, as once, few, many or a class when expanded.

size	V	CDR3
NA	TRBV11-3	CASSPQGTNEQFF
NA	TRBV5-8	CASSPGTNSGNTIYF
NA	TRBV7-9	CASSLEGDSPLHF
NA	TRBV6-5	CATGTGDNQPQHF
NA	TRBV9	CASSVGGGAESDTQYF
NA	TRBV5-5	CASRYSAGNTDTQYF
once	TRBV15	CATADLQGSDTQYF
NA	TRBV10-3	CAISESGQWGKETQYF
NA	TRBV4-1	CASSQEMAMQGEKQYF
NA	TRBV5-1	CASSLSLRTGGMYEQYF
few	TRBV6-5	CASSYRGDNYEQYF
NA	TRBV28	CASTYPSGNTIYF
NA	TRBV7-6	CASSSPSGGATGELFF
NA	TRBV5-1	CASSLALEGTEAFF
NA	TRBV2	CATRDRYNSPLHF
NA	TRBV6-1	CASSDMEAGVSYEQYF
NA	TRBV5-1	CASSPGLLYNEQFF
NA	TRBV4-2	CASSQVMAANYGYTF
NA	TRBV3-1/TRBV3-2	CASSQVSGSNTGELFF
NA	TRBV9	CASSQGTTNEKLFF
NA	TRBV12-3/TRBV12-4	CASSWGTDYGYTF
NA	TRBV2	CATSEPGEYGYTF
NA	TRBV7-2	CASSLTRAETQYF
NA	TRBV30	CAWSKSATRTEAFF
NA	TRBV9	CASSVGHGSGTGAYEQYF
few	TRBV5-5	CASSTRGQGFAAYEQYF
NA	TRBV3-1/TRBV3-2	CASSQYRDGELFF
NA	TRBV18	CASSPDGTVNFGELFF
NA	TRBV6-5	CASTTPGREEAFF
NA	TRBV19	CASSIQGRANIQYF
NA	TRBV14	CASSLTGGKVGQFF
NA	TRBV7-2	CASSTPNQETQYF
NA	TRBV5-1	CASSPTAGFSNQPQHF
NA	TRBV7-9	CASSPKGYDEKLFF
NA	TRBV5-1	CASSFSQGGYGYTF
many	TRBV3-1/TRBV3-2	CASSFGTEKLFF
NA	TRBV3-1/TRBV3-2	CASSLQNSGTEAFF
NA	TRBV5-1	CASSAQGVDTEAFF
NA	TRBV3-1/TRBV3-2	CASSQARGAEAFF
NA	TRBV6-1	CASSERWTGWNYGYTF
medium-sized	TRBV19	CASSWNRANYGYTF
NA	TRBV5-4	CASSPGTGPTYEQYF
NA	TRBV27	CAKDVKESNEKLFF
NA	TRBV5-1	CASSLGQGAQEQYF
NA	TRBV18	CASSPQLAGASTGELFF
NA	TRBV15	CATSRDRKDTQYF
NA	TRBV2	CASSEGQGGFIAKNIQYF
NA	TRBV19	CASSMTGSGYTF
NA	TRBV5-4	CASSLRGEETQYF
NA	TRBV5-1	CASSLGAGASYGYTF
NA	TRBV25-1	CASSPLGGVGLRETQYF
NA	TRBV7-9	CASSFQGDNEKLFF